This entry lists 20 T cell receptor beta chains sequenced from one sample in a study of T-cell memory formation after mild COVID-19. MiXCR was run by TCRdb on the 5' RACE reads, yielding one entry per CDR3 protein. The table includes around 310,000 distinct CDR3 sequences, about 13% detected once. The sequenced material came from PBMCs or a T cell subset sorted from them (not recorded which). All receptors come from a man between 18 and 29 years old who had mild COVID-19 (a few samples of this study predate the infection). Cell type and time point are not known.

There are a few counts of this clonotype. This chain uses TRBV6-2 or TRBV6-3 with TRBJ1-2, with 7 positions matching TRBD1. CDR3 length equals 14 residues. With V trimmed by 6 bases and J by 3 bases, 7 bases remained unmatched. Germline V lookup: CDR1 MNHEY, CDR2 SVGEGT. Here the CDR3 DNA reads TGTGCCAGCAGACAAACCGGGACAGACTATGGCTACACCTTC. It translates to CASRQTGTDYGYTF.

In its sample, this clonotype was seen a few times. This sequence joins TRBV7-6 and TRBJ2-5; 7 bases map to TRBD2. The CDR3 contains 18 residues. With V trimmed by 1 base and J by 1 base, 12 bases remained unmatched. Germline V gene lookup returns CDR1 SGHVS and CDR2 FNYEAQ. CDR3 sequence reads: CASSLGKLASGCQETQYF. The DNA for the CDR3 is TGTGCCAGCAGCTTAGGAAAGCTGGCTAGCGGATGCCAAGAGACCCAGTACTTC.

The chain carries TRBV4-2 and TRBJ2-3; D is possibly TRBD1 or TRBD2 (5 bases each). V lost 3 bases to trimming and J lost 2 bases, with 15 bases between them. This CDR3 is 16 amino acids long. CDR1 is LGHNA and CDR2 is YNFKEQ in the germline V gene. This CDR3 reads CASSQTSGTSTDTQYF. DNA of the CDR3: TGTGCCAGCAGCCAGACTTCAGGGACCTCCACAGATACGCAGTATTTT.

There are a few counts of this clonotype. The chain employs TRBV3-1 and TRBJ1-4, with D hard to call. V lost 3 bases to trimming and J lost 7 bases, with 9 bases between them. The CDR3 is made up of 13 amino acids. Germline V lookup: CDR1 LGHDT, CDR2 YNNKEL (reference sequence). The CDR3 reads CASSHLSGEKLFF. Written as DNA, the CDR3 is TGTGCCAGCAGCCACTTATCGGGTGAAAAACTGTTTTTT.

The chain links TRBV6-4 to TRBJ1-2, with TRBD1 matching over 8 bases. The V segment lost 6 bases and the J segment 6 bases; nucleotides outside the gene matches: 12. The CDR3 covers 15 residues. The germline gives CDR1 MRHNA, CDR2 SNTAGT. The CDR3 spells CASSPRGQELDGYTF. In DNA, the CDR3 is TGTGCCAGCAGCCCCAGGGGGCAAGAGTTGGATGGCTACACCTTC.

The CDR3 loop is CASRASRGPYEQYV. In nucleotides, the CDR3 is TGTGCCAGCAGAGCATCCAGGGGGCCCTACGAGCAGTACGTC. V usage is TRBV6-5 and J usage is TRBJ2-7, with 8 bases aligning to TRBD1. This CDR3 has 14 amino acids. Per germline, CDR1 MNHEY and CDR2 SVGAGI. Unmatched junction bases numbered 6, after V lost 6 bases and J lost 2 bases.

This chain links TRBV18 with TRBJ1-6, with D hard to call. V gave up 2 bases and J gave up 0 bases, with 5 bases separating them. Germline values: CDR1 KGHSH, CDR2 LQKENI. The CDR3 is 15 amino acids. CDR3 coding DNA: TGTGCCAGCTCACCAGTCGGCTCCTATAATTCACCCCTCCACTTT. This encodes CASSPVGSYNSPLHF.

This clonotype was recorded a few times. The V and J genes are TRBV7-6 and TRBJ2-2, with TRBD1 matching 9 bases. This CDR3 has 16 residues. From germline, CDR1 is SGHVS and CDR2 FNYEAQ. V was pared by 0 bases and J by 3 bases, with 2 bases of the junction left unmatched. This CDR3 is CASSLAWTGDTGELFF. For the CDR3, the DNA is TGTGCCAGCAGCTTAGCTTGGACAGGGGACACCGGGGAGCTGTTTTTT.

This clonotype was recorded a few times. The rearrangement joins TRBV18 to TRBJ2-7, with unresolved D. The V gene's germline CDR1 is KGHSH and CDR2 LQKENI. CDR3 length: 13 residues. The V end lost 2 bases, the J end lost 4 bases, and 9 bases lay between the germline ends. The CDR3 sequence: CASSPVEGYEQYV. The CDR3 DNA sequence: TGTGCCAGCTCACCAGTAGAAGGGTACGAGCAGTACGTC.

The sample holds a few counts of this clonotype. The chain couples TRBV6-5 to TRBJ2-7, with 7 bases matching TRBD1. Per germline, CDR1 MNHEY and CDR2 SVGAGI. The V segment lost 5 bases and the J segment 4 bases; nucleotides outside the gene matches: 5. The CDR3 is made up of 13 amino acids. The CDR3 nucleotides read TGTGCCAGCAGTAGGAACAGGGGTTACGAGCAGTACGTC. This codes for CASSRNRGYEQYV.

The sample holds a few counts of this clonotype. This chain's CDR3 is CASIPGTGVGEQFF. The DNA of the CDR3 is TGTGCCAGCATCCCCGGGACAGGGGTCGGTGAGCAGTTCTTC. The chain employs TRBV12-3 or TRBV12-4 and TRBJ2-1, with 10 bases fitting TRBD1. The ends lost 7 bases at V and 9 bases at J; junction bases unmatched: 9. This CDR3 is 14 amino acids long.

The genes are TRBV5-1 and TRBJ1-1; no clear D. The V end was cut by 6 bases, the J end by 0 bases, with 9 bases between. CDR1 and CDR2 from the germline V gene are SGHRS and YFSETQ. The CDR3 has 13 residues. CDR3 region: CASKEYLNTEAFF. The DNA for the CDR3 is TGCGCCAGCAAGGAGTACTTGAACACTGAAGCTTTCTTT.

J is TRBJ1-2 and V is TRBV27, with D perhaps TRBD1 (5 bases). This CDR3 is built from 14 residues. The V gene's germline CDR1 is MNHEY and CDR2 SMNVEV (reference sequence). V gave up 5 bases and J gave up 2 bases, with 12 bases separating them. CDR3 nucleotides: TGTGCCAGCAGTCCGTCGGGACTGAACTATGGCTACACCTTC. Its protein product is CASSPSGLNYGYTF.

This clonotype was picked up a small number of times. This chain connects TRBV6-2 or TRBV6-3 to TRBJ2-5; the D gene is possibly TRBD2 (6 bases). This CDR3 is 14 amino acids long. Germline CDR1 reads MNHEY; CDR2 reads SVGEGT. V lost 2 bases and J lost 2, with 9 bases in between. CDR3 amino acids: CASSYTRGQETQYF. Written as DNA, the CDR3 is TGTGCCAGCAGTTACACCCGGGGGCAAGAGACCCAGTACTTC.

This clonotype was counted only a few times. The chain joins TRBV20-1 to TRBJ2-7; 7 nucleotides align to TRBD1. Germline values: CDR1 DFQATT, CDR2 SNEGSKA (reference sequence). The V gene end was trimmed by 4 bases and the J gene end by 4 bases; junction bases not matched to a gene: 1. The CDR3 loop spans 11 amino acids. The CDR3 is CSAKTGYEQYV. The CDR3 DNA reads as TGCAGTGCTAAGACAGGGTACGAGCAGTACGTC.

The chain carries TRBV7-6 and TRBJ2-5; a possible D gene is TRBD2 (7 bases). Between the trimmed V and J ends, which lost 7 bases and 4 bases, there was a span of 22 bases. Germline lookup yields CDR1 SGHVS and CDR2 FNYEAQ. The CDR3 extends over 16 amino acids. CDR3 DNA sequence: TGTGCCAGCAACGACCCCGTCGGGGGGCGTCCAGAGACCCAGTACTTC. This translates into CASNDPVGGRPETQYF.

CDR3 DNA sequence: TGTGCCAGCAGCGATAGCGGGGGGTACAATGAGCAGTTCTTC. It translates to CASSDSGGYNEQFF. The chain recombines TRBV12-3 or TRBV12-4 with TRBJ2-1, with TRBD2 matching 10 bases. The CDR3 has 14 amino acids. The J segment lost 4 bases and the V segment lost 6 bases, leaving 3 bases of the junction unmatched.

In its sample, this clonotype was seen a few times. The chain couples TRBV29-1 to TRBJ2-1; D may be TRBD1 (5 bases). Germline lookup yields CDR1 SQVTM and CDR2 ANQGSEA. V was pared by 7 bases and J by 7 bases, with 8 bases between. This CDR3 has 10 residues. The CDR3 nucleotides read TGCAGCGGCAGGGAAAATGAGCAGTTCTTC. Protein product: CSGRENEQFF.

This rearrangement joins TRBV7-2 to TRBJ2-2, with D perhaps TRBD2 (5 bases). This CDR3 contains 16 residues. V was clipped by 1 base and J by 0 bases, with 9 bases between them. Germline lookup yields CDR1 SGHTA and CDR2 FQGNSA. In DNA, the CDR3 is TGTGCCAGCAGCTTAGAACAGAGGGCGAACACCGGGGAGCTGTTTTTT. It encodes CASSLEQRANTGELFF.

In its sample, this clonotype was seen a few times. The rearrangement links TRBV10-3 to TRBJ2-7; D tentatively reads TRBD1 or TRBD2 (5 bases each). The CDR3 covers 14 residues. Germline lookup yields CDR1 ENHRY and CDR2 SYGVKD. Trimming cost V 4 bases and J 1 base, with 11 bases left between them. The CDR3 DNA is TGTGCCATCAGTGCAAGAGGGGCGTCCTACGAGCAGTACTTC. Amino acids: CAISARGASYEQYF.